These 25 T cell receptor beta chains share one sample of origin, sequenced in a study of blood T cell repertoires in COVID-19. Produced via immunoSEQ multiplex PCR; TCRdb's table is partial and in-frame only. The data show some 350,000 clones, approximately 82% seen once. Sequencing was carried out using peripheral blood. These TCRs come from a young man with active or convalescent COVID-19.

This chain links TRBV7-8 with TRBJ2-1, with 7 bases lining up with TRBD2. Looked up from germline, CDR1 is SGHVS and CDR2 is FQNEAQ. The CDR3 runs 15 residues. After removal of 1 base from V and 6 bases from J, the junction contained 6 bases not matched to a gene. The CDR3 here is CASSLGWEGRNEQFF. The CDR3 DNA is TGTGCCAGCAGCTTAGGGTGGGAGGGCCGCAATGAGCAGTTCTTC.

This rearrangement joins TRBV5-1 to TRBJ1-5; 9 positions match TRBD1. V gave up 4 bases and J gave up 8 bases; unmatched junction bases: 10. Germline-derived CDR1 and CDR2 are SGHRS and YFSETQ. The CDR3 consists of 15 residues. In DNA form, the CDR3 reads TGCGCCAGCAGCCCAACACCGGGACAGGGAGAGCCCCAGCATTTT. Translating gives CASSPTPGQGEPQHF.

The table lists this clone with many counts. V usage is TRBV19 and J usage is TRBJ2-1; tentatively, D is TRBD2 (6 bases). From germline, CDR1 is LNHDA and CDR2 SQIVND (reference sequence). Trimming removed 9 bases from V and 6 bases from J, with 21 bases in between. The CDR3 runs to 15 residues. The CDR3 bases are TGTGCCAGGCCTCATGGGCGGGATGGCCCCAATGAGCAGTTCTTC. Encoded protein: CARPHGRDGPNEQFF.

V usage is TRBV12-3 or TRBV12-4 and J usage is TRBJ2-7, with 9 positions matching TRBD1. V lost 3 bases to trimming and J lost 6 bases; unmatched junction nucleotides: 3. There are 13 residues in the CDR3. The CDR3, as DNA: TGTGCCAGCAGTTTCACAGGGGGCGCCGAGCAGTACTTC. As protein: CASSFTGGAEQYF.

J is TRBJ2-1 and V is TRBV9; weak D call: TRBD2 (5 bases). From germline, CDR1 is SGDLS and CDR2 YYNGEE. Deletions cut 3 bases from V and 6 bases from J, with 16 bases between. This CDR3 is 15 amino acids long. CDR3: CASSDLERRPNEQFF. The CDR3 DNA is TGTGCCAGCAGCGACCTGGAGCGGAGACCCAATGAGCAGTTCTTC.

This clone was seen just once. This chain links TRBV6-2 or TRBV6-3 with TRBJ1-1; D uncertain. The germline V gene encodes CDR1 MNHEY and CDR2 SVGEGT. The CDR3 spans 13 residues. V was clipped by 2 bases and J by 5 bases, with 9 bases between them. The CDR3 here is CASSYLESTEAFF. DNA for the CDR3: TGTGCCAGCAGTTACCTCGAGAGTACTGAAGCTTTCTTT.

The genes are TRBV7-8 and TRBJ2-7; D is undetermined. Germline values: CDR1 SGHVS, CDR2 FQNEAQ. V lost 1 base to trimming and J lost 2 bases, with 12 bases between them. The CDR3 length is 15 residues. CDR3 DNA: TGTGCCAGCAGCTTAGGCCCACTATTAGCCTACGAGCAGTACTTC. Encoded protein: CASSLGPLLAYEQYF.

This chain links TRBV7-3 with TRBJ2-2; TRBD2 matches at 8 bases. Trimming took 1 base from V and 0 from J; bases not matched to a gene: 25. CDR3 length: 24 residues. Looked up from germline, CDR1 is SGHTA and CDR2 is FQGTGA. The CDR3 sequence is CASSLRGFPGGPPTSGANTGELFF. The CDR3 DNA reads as TGTGCCAGCAGCTTAAGGGGCTTCCCGGGGGGGCCTCCCACTAGCGGAGCGAACACCGGGGAGCTGTTTTTT.

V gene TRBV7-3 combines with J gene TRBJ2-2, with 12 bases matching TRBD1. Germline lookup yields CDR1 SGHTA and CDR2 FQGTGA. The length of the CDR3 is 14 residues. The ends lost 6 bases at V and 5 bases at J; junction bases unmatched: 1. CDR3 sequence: CASRGQGATGELFF. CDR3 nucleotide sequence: TGTGCCAGCAGGGGACAGGGGGCAACCGGGGAGCTGTTTTTT.

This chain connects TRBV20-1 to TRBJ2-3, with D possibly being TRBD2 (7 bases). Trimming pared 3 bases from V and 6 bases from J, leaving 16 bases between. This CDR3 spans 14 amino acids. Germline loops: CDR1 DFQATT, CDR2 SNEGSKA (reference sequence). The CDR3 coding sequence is TGCAGTGCTAGTGAGTCGGGGGGCGGTGATACGCAGTATTTT. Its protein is CSASESGGGDTQYF.

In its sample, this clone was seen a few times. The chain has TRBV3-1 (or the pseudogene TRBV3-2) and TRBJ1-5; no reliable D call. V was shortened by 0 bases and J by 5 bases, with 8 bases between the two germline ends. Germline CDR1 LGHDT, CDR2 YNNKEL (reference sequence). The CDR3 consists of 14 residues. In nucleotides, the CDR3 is TGTGCCAGCAGCCAAGAACTTGGAGATCAGCCCCAGCATTTT. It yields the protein CASSQELGDQPQHF.

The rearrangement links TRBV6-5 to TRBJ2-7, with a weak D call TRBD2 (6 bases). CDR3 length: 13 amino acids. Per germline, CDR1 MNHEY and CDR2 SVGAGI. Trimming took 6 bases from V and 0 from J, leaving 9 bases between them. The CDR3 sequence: CASSSDYSYEQYF. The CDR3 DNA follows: TGTGCCAGCAGCTCGGACTACTCCTACGAGCAGTACTTC.

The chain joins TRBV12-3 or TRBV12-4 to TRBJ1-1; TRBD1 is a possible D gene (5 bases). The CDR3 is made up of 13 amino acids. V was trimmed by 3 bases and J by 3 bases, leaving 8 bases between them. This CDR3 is CASSFGRDTEAFF. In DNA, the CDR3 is TGTGCCAGCAGTTTCGGCAGGGACACTGAAGCTTTCTTT.

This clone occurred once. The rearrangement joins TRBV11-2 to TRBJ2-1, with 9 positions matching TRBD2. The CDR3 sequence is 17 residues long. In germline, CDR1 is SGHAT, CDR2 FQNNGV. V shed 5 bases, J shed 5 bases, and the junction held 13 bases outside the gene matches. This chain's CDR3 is CASSPGEAGGRDNEQFF. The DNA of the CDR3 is TGTGCCAGCAGCCCCGGGGAAGCGGGAGGTAGGGACAATGAGCAGTTCTTC. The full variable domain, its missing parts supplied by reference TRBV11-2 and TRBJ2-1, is EAGVAQSPRYKIIEKRQSVAFWCNPISGHATLYWYQQILGQGPKLLIQFQNNGVVDDSQLPKDRFSAERLKGVDSTLKIQPAKLEDSAVYLCASSPGEAGGRDNEQFFGPGTRLTVL.

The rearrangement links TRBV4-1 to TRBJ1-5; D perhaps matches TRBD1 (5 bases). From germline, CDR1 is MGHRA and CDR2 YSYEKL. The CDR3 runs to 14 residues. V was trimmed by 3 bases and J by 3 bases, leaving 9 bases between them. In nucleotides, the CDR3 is TGCGCCAGCAGCCATGGGGACTTCAATCAGCCCCAGCATTTT. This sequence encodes CASSHGDFNQPQHF.

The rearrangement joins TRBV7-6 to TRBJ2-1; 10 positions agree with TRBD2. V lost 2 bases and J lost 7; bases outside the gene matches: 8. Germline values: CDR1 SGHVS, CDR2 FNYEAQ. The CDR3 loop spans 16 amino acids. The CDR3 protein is CASSLWKASGSNEQFF. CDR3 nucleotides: TGTGCCAGCAGCTTATGGAAGGCTAGCGGGAGTAATGAGCAGTTCTTC. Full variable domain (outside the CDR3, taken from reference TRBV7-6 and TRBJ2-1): GAGVSQSPRYKVTKRGQDVALRCDPISGHVSLYWYRQALGQGPEFLTYFNYEAQQDKSGLPNDRFSAERPEGSISTLTIQRTEQRDSAMYRCASSLWKASGSNEQFFGPGTRLTVL.

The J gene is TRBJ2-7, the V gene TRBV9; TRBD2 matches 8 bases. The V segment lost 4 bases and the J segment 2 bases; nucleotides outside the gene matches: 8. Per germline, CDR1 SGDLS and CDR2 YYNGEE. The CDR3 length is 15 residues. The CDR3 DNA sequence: TGTGCCAGCAGCCCCCGGATAGCGGGGCCCTACGAGCAGTACTTC. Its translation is CASSPRIAGPYEQYF.

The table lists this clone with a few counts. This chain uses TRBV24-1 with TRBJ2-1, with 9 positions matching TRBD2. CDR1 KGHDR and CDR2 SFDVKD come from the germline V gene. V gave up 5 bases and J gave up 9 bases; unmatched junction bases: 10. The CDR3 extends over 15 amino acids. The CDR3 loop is CATSAPAGGPGEQFF. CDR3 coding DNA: TGTGCCACCAGTGCTCCGGCGGGGGGGCCGGGTGAGCAGTTCTTC.

CDR3 loop: CATSDTGESTDTQYF. Written as DNA, the CDR3 is TGTGCCACCAGTGACACAGGGGAGAGCACAGATACGCAGTATTTT. The chain couples TRBV24-1 to TRBJ2-3; TRBD1 aligns across 7 bases. CDR1 and CDR2 (germline): KGHDR, SFDVKD. The CDR3 spans 15 residues. Trimming at V came to 4 bases and at J to 0 bases, leaving 3 bases not matched to a gene.

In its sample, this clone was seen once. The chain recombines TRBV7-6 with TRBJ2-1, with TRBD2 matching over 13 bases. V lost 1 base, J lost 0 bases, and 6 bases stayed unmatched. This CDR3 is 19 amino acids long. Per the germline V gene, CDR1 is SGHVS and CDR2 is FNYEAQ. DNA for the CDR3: TGTGCCAGCAGCTTAGAGGGACTAGCGGGGTGGAGCTCCTACAATGAGCAGTTCTTC. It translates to CASSLEGLAGWSSYNEQFF.

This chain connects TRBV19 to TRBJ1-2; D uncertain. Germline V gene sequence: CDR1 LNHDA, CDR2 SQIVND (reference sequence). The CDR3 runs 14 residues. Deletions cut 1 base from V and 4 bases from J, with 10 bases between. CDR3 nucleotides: TGTGCCAGTAGTATAGGGGCAGCTCTCTATGGCTACACCTTC. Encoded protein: CASSIGAALYGYTF.

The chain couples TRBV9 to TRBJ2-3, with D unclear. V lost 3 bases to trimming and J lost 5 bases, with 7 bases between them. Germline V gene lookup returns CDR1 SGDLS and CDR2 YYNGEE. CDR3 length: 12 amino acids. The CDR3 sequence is CASSAYLDTQYF. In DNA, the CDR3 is TGTGCCAGCAGCGCCTACTTAGATACGCAGTATTTT.

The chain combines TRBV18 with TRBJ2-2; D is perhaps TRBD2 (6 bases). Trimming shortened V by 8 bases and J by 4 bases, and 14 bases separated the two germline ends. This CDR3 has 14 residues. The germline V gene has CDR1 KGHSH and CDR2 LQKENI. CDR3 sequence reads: CASLSGLLTGELFF. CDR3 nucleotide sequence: TGTGCCAGCCTTTCGGGACTTCTCACCGGGGAGCTGTTTTTT.

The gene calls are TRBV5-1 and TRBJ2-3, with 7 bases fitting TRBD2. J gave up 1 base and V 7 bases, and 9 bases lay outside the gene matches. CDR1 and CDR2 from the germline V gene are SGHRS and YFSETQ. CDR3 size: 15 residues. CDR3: CASQISGPRTDTQYF. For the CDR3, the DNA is TGCGCCAGCCAAATTAGCGGGCCCCGCACAGATACGCAGTATTTT.

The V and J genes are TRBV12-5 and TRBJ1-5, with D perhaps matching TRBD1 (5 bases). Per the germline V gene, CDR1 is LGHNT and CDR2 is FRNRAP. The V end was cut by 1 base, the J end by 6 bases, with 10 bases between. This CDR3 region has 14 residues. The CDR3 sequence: CASGLGSRAQPQHF. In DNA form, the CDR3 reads TGTGCTAGTGGTTTGGGCTCCAGGGCTCAGCCCCAGCATTTT. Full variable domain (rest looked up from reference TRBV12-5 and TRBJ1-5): DARVTQTPRHKVTEMGQEVTMRCQPILGHNTVFWYRQTMMQGLELLAYFRNRAPLDDSGMPKDRFSAEMPDATLATLKIQPSEPRDSAVYFCASGLGSRAQPQHFGDGTRLSIL.